The 9 T cell receptor beta chains reported below all come from one sample, sequenced in a study of blood T cells in healthy people across ages. A second PCR, run for about 6 to 11 cycles, used a sample-barcoded 5' primer plus a J-beta primer mix. MiXCR, applied by TCRdb to the 5' RACE reads, yields one record per CDR3 protein. The sample holds about 650,000 distinct CDR3 sequences; roughly 30% are singletons and the top ten take approximately 15%. The sequenced sample was blood. These receptors originate from a woman older than 75 in good health.

This clonotype occurred a few times. The chain has TRBV3-1 and TRBJ2-7; D could derive from TRBD1 or TRBD2 (6 bases each). V was shortened by 2 bases and J by 2 bases, with 13 bases between the two germline ends. Looked up from germline, CDR1 is LGHDT and CDR2 is YNNKEL (reference sequence). This CDR3 is built from 15 residues. The CDR3 is CASSQWGDKAYEQYF. CDR3 sequence (DNA): TGTGCCAGCAGCCAATGGGGGGACAAGGCCTACGAGCAGTACTTC.

There are many counts of this clonotype. This chain joins TRBV29-1 and TRBJ2-7; the match to TRBD2 covers 9 bases. The CDR3 runs to 15 residues. The germline gives CDR1 SQVTM, CDR2 ANQGSEA. Trimming took 4 bases from V and 4 from J; bases not matched to a gene: 11. The CDR3: CSVGGGRGDRYEQYF. DNA of the CDR3: TGCAGCGTTGGGGGCGGGAGGGGCGATAGGTACGAGCAGTACTTC.

Many counts were recorded for this clonotype. The rearrangement uses TRBV6-4 and TRBJ2-7; TRBD2 might be the D (5 bases). V was pared by 6 bases and J by 1 base, with 13 bases between. This CDR3 spans 14 amino acids. CDR1 is MRHNA, CDR2 SNTAGT, per germline. In nucleotides, the CDR3 is TGTGCCAGCAGCTCCGAGGGTGGGTCCTACGAGCAGTACTTC. Translation: CASSSEGGSYEQYF.

This clonotype was seen ten or more times. The V and J genes are TRBV12-3 or TRBV12-4 and TRBJ2-7; D remains unclear. V dropped 6 bases and J dropped 3 bases, with 6 bases sitting between them. This CDR3 contains 11 residues. In DNA, the CDR3 is TGTGCCAGCAGGAGGTTCTACGAGCAGTACTTC. Protein sequence: CASRRFYEQYF.

The V gene is TRBV20-1, the J gene TRBJ2-7; TRBD2 is a possible D gene (6 bases). The CDR3 is 14 amino acids. With 6 bases removed from V and 6 bases from J, the gap between germline ends came to 21 bases. CDR1 and CDR2 (germline): DFQATT, SNEGSKA (reference sequence). The CDR3 DNA reads as TGCAGTGCCGCGGGAAGGGCTAGCGCATCCGAGCAGTACTTC. This gives the protein CSAAGRASASEQYF.

Notes on this clonotype: This sequence may be a read error, since a much larger clone differs from it by one base. V and J are TRBV2 and TRBJ2-4; possible D gene TRBD2, 6 bases. The J call could be wrong; TRBJ2-7 is a better fit for the DNA end. The CDR3 is 12 amino acids. Germline CDR1 SNHLY, CDR2 FYNNEI. The CDR3 sequence: CASGRLAYEQYF. The CDR3 DNA is TGTGCCAGCGGACGACTAGCCTACGAGCAGTACTTC.

A single count supports this clonotype. A much larger clone lies one base from this, so it may be a read error. CDR3 sequence: CASSVVPGGGYNEQFF. The CDR3 DNA sequence: TGTGCCAGCAGCGTAGTCCCAGGGGGCGGGTACAATGAGCAGTTCTTC. The chain joins TRBV9 to TRBJ2-1; 8 bases fit TRBD1. This CDR3 has 16 amino acids. J gave up 4 bases and V 0 bases, and 6 bases lay outside the gene matches. CDR1 and CDR2 (germline): SGDLS, YYNGEE.

A few counts support this clonotype. Its ends do not fully match the called genes, so a read error is possible. The CDR3 is CSATDRDEKRFF. DNA for the CDR3: TGCAGTGCTACAGACAGAGATGAAAAACGGTTTTTT. The gene calls are TRBV20-1 and TRBJ1-4, with D possibly matching TRBD1 (5 bases). Germline CDR1 and CDR2: DFQATT and SNEGSKA (reference sequence). The CDR3 totals 12 residues.

Remarks on this clonotype: A read error is possible here, since a much larger clone lies one base away. CDR3 sequence reads: CATSRDIPGLEGDYGYTF. CDR3 DNA: TGTGCCACCAGCAGAGATATCCCGGGCCTCGAGGGGGACTATGGCTACACCTTC. V is TRBV15 and J is TRBJ1-2; D perhaps matches TRBD1 (6 bases). The germline CDR1 and CDR2 sequences are LNHNV and YYDKDF (reference sequence). The ends were cut back, 0 bases at V and 3 bases at J, with 20 bases in the middle. The CDR3 length is 18 residues.